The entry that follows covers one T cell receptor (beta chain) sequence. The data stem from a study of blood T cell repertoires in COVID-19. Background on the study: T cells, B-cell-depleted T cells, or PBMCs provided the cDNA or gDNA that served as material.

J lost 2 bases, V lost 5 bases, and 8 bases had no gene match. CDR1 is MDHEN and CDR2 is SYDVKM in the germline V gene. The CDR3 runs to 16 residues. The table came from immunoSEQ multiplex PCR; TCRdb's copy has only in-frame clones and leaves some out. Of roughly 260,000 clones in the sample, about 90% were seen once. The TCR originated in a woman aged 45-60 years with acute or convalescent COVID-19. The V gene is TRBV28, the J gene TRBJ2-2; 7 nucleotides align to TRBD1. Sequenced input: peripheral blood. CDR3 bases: TGTGCCAGCAGTCCCTTGACAGGGAGAAACACCGGGGAGCTGTTTTTT. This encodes CASSPLTGRNTGELFF.